This T cell receptor (beta chain) was retrieved from a study of blood T cell repertoires in COVID-19. Study-wide context: Whether acute or convalescent, the COVID-19 samples came from the United States, Italy and Spain. In each case, the material was cDNA or gDNA derived from T cells, B-cell-depleted T cells, or PBMCs.

As handled by the study authors: The authors estimated nucleated cell counts from reference gene primer amplification. Repertoires were generated with immunoSEQ multiplex PCR, while TCRdb's copy carries only in-frame clones and drops some. The V and J calls and clone size were taken over from that table, and D and trimming were inferred from the DNA. The table shows fewer than 200,000 clones, with about 75% occurring only once. CDR3 size: 15 residues. The germline CDR1 and CDR2 sequences are ENHRY and SYGVKD. V was pared by 8 bases and J by 3 bases, with 11 bases of the junction left unmatched. Sequencing was done on a sample of peripheral blood. The receptor was isolated from a woman between 65 and 79 years old with acute or convalescent COVID-19. This chain uses TRBV10-3 with TRBJ2-3; 7 bases line up with TRBD2. The CDR3 DNA is TGTGCCATCGCCCCGCCGGGGGAGGGGACAGATACGCAGTATTTT. Protein product: CAIAPPGEGTDTQYF.